The 26 T cell receptor beta chains presented below share a single source sample, sequenced in a study of T cells in localized non-small cell lung cancer. TCRdb keeps only in-frame clones here, not all; method: immunoSEQ multiplex PCR. This table holds around 1,200 clones, about 35% found once. The sample in question was lung tumor tissue, obtained before any cancer treatment. The receptors come from an older male donor with stage I lung adenocarcinoma.

The chain carries TRBV10-1 and TRBJ2-3, with TRBD1 as a possible D gene (5 bases). Germline CDR1 WNHNN, CDR2 SYGVQD (reference sequence). Trimming stripped 3 bases from V and 1 base from J, with 11 bases between. The CDR3 covers 15 residues. In DNA form, the CDR3 reads TGCGCCAGCAGTGATCCCGGCAGGGGCACAGATACGCAGTATTTT. Amino acid sequence: CASSDPGRGTDTQYF.

The V call is TRBV19, the J call TRBJ1-1; 7 bases map to TRBD1. From germline, CDR1 is LNHDA and CDR2 SQIVND (reference sequence). CDR3 size: 14 residues. Germline trimming cut 4 bases from V and 5 bases from J; bases unmatched to any gene: 7. The CDR3 reads CASSTTTGRTEAFF. The CDR3 coding sequence is TGTGCCAGTAGTACCACGACAGGGAGGACTGAAGCTTTCTTT.

This clone was seen a handful of times. The CDR3 loop reads CASSFVARVGDEQFF. In DNA, the CDR3 is TGTGCCAGCAGCTTCGTCGCCAGGGTTGGCGATGAGCAGTTCTTC. The chain is built from TRBV11-3 and TRBJ2-1; D might be TRBD1 (5 bases). This CDR3 region has 15 residues. Trimming shortened V by 3 bases and J by 8 bases, and 17 bases separated the two germline ends. Germline CDR1 and CDR2: SGHNT and YENEEA.

The chain is built from TRBV19 and TRBJ1-1; D is unresolved. Germline CDR1 is LNHDA and CDR2 is SQIVND (reference sequence). V gave up 6 bases and J gave up 4 bases, with 12 bases separating them. This CDR3 region has 13 residues. This CDR3 is CASSLREVTEAFF. CDR3 DNA: TGTGCCAGTAGCCTTAGAGAGGTCACTGAAGCTTTCTTT.

The J gene is TRBJ1-2, the V gene TRBV28; 11 nucleotides line up with TRBD1. Germline assignment: CDR1 MDHEN and CDR2 SYDVKM. Germline trimming cut 10 bases from V and 6 bases from J; bases unmatched to any gene: 4. There are 12 residues in the CDR3. CDR3 nucleotide sequence: TGTGCCACCGGACAGGGGGCTAATGGCTACACCTTC. Its protein is CATGQGANGYTF.

The CDR3 DNA sequence: TGTGCCAGCGCCGGTTTCAGCACCGGGGAGCTGTTTTTT. It is translated as CASAGFSTGELFF. The rearrangement links TRBV6-8 to TRBJ2-2, with no clear D. Per the germline V gene, CDR1 is MNHGY and CDR2 is SAAAGT. This CDR3 contains 13 residues. V was clipped by 8 bases and J by 4 bases, with 11 bases between them.

The sample holds a few counts of this clone. V usage is TRBV11-3 and J usage is TRBJ1-5; D is possibly TRBD1 (6 bases). The ends were cut back, 5 bases at V and 1 base at J, with 24 bases in the middle. The germline V gene has CDR1 SGHNT and CDR2 YENEEA. CDR3 size: 19 residues. CDR3 in amino acids: CASSQRRPGGTTSNQPQHF. The CDR3 coding sequence is TGTGCCAGCAGCCAAAGGAGGCCGGGRGGGACAACGAGCAATCAGCCCCAGCATTTT.

The sample holds a few counts of this clone. V is TRBV6-8 and J is TRBJ2-7; D possibly matches TRBD1 or TRBD2 (7 bases each). With 6 bases removed from V and 3 bases from J, the gap between germline ends came to 15 bases. The germline V gene encodes CDR1 MNHGY and CDR2 SAAAGT. The CDR3 has 14 amino acids. CDR3 DNA sequence: TGTGCCAGCAGCCAGGGAGGGGGCGGCTACGAGCAGTACTTC. Amino acids: CASSQGGGGYEQYF.

This clone was seen only a few times. This chain connects TRBV18 to TRBJ1-4; D perhaps matches TRBD1 (5 bases). Trimming cost V 8 bases and J 3 bases, with 16 bases left between them. The germline V gene encodes CDR1 KGHSH and CDR2 LQKENI. The length of the CDR3 is 15 residues. The CDR3 nucleotides are TGTGCCAGCACCCCCGGGGGGGTGTCTAATGAAAAACTGTTTTTT. This gives the protein CASTPGGVSNEKLFF.

The V and J genes are TRBV19 and TRBJ1-5; no clear D. Germline lookup yields CDR1 LNHDA and CDR2 SQIVND (reference sequence). Trimming cost V 3 bases and J 2 bases, with 14 bases left between them. The CDR3 spans 16 residues. CDR3 sequence (DNA): TGTGCCAGTAGTATTTGGGCGCCAGAAGGCAATCAGCCCCAGCATTTT. This sequence encodes CASSIWAPEGNQPQHF.

In this sample, this clone is large. The V gene is TRBV11-3, the J gene TRBJ1-2, with D hard to call. Germline V gene data show CDR1 as SGHNT and CDR2 as YENEEA. This CDR3 comprises 15 residues. Trimming took off 1 base at V and 4 bases at J, with 13 bases between the two ends. The CDR3 DNA reads TGTGCCAGCAGCTTAGGGTTTTTACCGATCTATGGCTACACCTTC. Amino acid sequence: CASSLGFLPIYGYTF.

The gene calls are TRBV6-8 and TRBJ1-6; the D gene is possibly TRBD1 (6 bases). CDR1 is MNHGY, CDR2 SAAAGT, per germline. V lost 0 bases, J lost 9 bases, and 12 bases lay in between. This CDR3 has 15 amino acids. The CDR3 DNA follows: TGTGCCAGCAGTTACTCCCTCGAGGGGGGTTCACCCCTCCACTTT. It specifies CASSYSLEGGSPLHF.

The chain links TRBV28 to TRBJ2-2; D possibly corresponds to TRBD1 (6 bases). Per the germline V gene, CDR1 is MDHEN and CDR2 is SYDVKM. This CDR3 contains 15 residues. Between the trimmed V and J ends, which lost 6 bases and 7 bases, there was a span of 18 bases. The DNA for the CDR3 is TGTGCCAGCAGCCTCCGGGACACTACGATCGGGGAGCTGTTTTTT. Translating it yields CASSLRDTTIGELFF.

The chain is built from TRBV9 and TRBJ2-3; maybe TRBD2 (6 bases). V lost 6 bases to trimming and J lost 2 bases, with 16 bases between them. This CDR3 region has 15 residues. Germline loops: CDR1 SGDLS, CDR2 YYNGEE. The chain's CDR3 is CASNLMGGNTDTQYF. For the CDR3, the DNA is TGTGCCAGCAACCTAATGGGGGGAAACACAGATACGCAGTATTTT.

The chain employs TRBV29-1 and TRBJ2-7, with TRBD1 as a possible D gene (5 bases). The V gene lost 4 bases and the J gene lost 6 bases, with 16 bases spanning the gap. The CDR3 is 13 amino acids. CDR1 is SQVTM and CDR2 is ANQGSEA in the germline V gene. As DNA, the CDR3 is TGCAGCGTTGTATCTTTCCAGGGTATCGAGCAGTACTTC. Translating gives CSVVSFQGIEQYF.

The J gene is TRBJ1-4, the V gene TRBV28; 7 bases line up with TRBD1. Trimming at V came to 7 bases and at J to 4 bases, leaving 9 bases not matched to a gene. This CDR3 is 15 amino acids long. The V gene's germline CDR1 is MDHEN and CDR2 SYDVKM. CDR3 residues: CASIPGGSVNEKLFF. Written as DNA, the CDR3 is TGTGCCAGCATCCCAGGGGGTTCAGTTAATGAAAAACTGTTTTTT.

This rearrangement joins TRBV6-8 to TRBJ2-7, with TRBD1 identical over 11 bases. Trimming removed 5 bases from V and 4 bases from J; junction bases left unmatched: 4. CDR3 size: 14 residues. Per germline, CDR1 MNHGY and CDR2 SAAAGT. CDR3 in DNA: TGTGCCAGCAGTATGGGGACAGGGGGGTACGAGCAGTACTTC. It yields the protein CASSMGTGGYEQYF.

This chain uses TRBV2 with TRBJ1-2, with 10 bases lining up with TRBD1. V lost 3 bases, J lost 4 bases, and 5 bases stayed unmatched. The CDR3 has 15 residues. The germline CDR1 and CDR2 sequences are SNHLY and FYNNEI. The CDR3 reads CASSEGQGKVYGYTF. Here the CDR3 DNA reads TGTGCCAGCAGTGAGGGACAGGGGAAAGTCTATGGCTACACCTTC.

This clone appeared a few times. The rearrangement joins TRBV18 to TRBJ1-1; TRBD1 agrees at 7 bases. The V gene's germline CDR1 is KGHSH and CDR2 LQKENI. Germline trimming cut 4 bases from V and 0 bases from J; bases unmatched to any gene: 2. The CDR3 sequence is 14 residues long. The CDR3 sequence is CASSRDRMNTEAFF. The CDR3 DNA sequence: TGTGCCAGCTCACGGGACAGAATGAACACTGAAGCTTTCTTT.

The chain carries TRBV29-1 and TRBJ2-7, with D maybe TRBD2 (5 bases). This CDR3 spans 12 amino acids. The germline V gene has CDR1 SQVTM and CDR2 ANQGSEA. V lost 1 base and J 3 bases, leaving 7 bases between the germline ends. CDR3 nucleotide sequence: TGCAGCGTTGAAGCTCGGGGCTACGAGCAGTACTTC. Translation gives CSVEARGYEQYF.

This clone ranks as medium-sized. The V and J genes are TRBV11-3 and TRBJ1-1, with 9 bases matching TRBD1. The CDR3 covers 17 residues. Germline-derived CDR1 and CDR2 are SGHNT and YENEEA. Unmatched junction bases numbered 13, after V lost 4 bases and J lost 4 bases. The DNA of the CDR3 is TGTGCCAGCAGCTCTCGTGGGACAGGGTATATTGGCACTGAAGCTTTCTTT. Residues: CASSSRGTGYIGTEAFF.

This clone came up a few times. V is TRBV11-3 and J is TRBJ1-3; 10 bases are a match to TRBD1. Unmatched junction bases numbered 5, after V lost 5 bases and J lost 4 bases. This CDR3 is built from 15 residues. The germline V gene encodes CDR1 SGHNT and CDR2 YENEEA. For the CDR3, the DNA is TGTGCCAGCAGCGTCGGGACAGGGGACGGAAACACCATATATTTT. It yields the protein CASSVGTGDGNTIYF.

This clone was recorded a few times. The chain employs TRBV9 and TRBJ2-1; D perhaps matches TRBD2 (6 bases). The germline V gene encodes CDR1 SGDLS and CDR2 YYNGEE. CDR3 size: 14 residues. V lost 3 bases to trimming and J lost 10 bases, with 17 bases between them. The CDR3 DNA sequence: TGTGCCAGCAGCGCCAAAGGCGGGGCCAGGGAGCAGTTCTTC. It codes for CASSAKGGAREQFF.

The rearrangement uses TRBV6-8 and TRBJ1-1; 8 nucleotides align to TRBD1. Germline V gene lookup returns CDR1 MNHGY and CDR2 SAAAGT. Losses at the gene ends were 5 bases for V and 3 bases for J; bases not matched to a gene: 5. The CDR3 runs to 14 residues. CDR3 bases: TGTGCCAGCAGTAGACAGGGGAGGGACACTGAAGCTTTCTTT. Protein: CASSRQGRDTEAFF.

This chain links TRBV18 with TRBJ2-7; 8 bases align to TRBD1. The length of the CDR3 is 15 residues. Germline-derived CDR1 and CDR2 are KGHSH and LQKENI. Trimming removed 3 bases from V and 3 bases from J; junction bases left unmatched: 7. The CDR3 spells CASSPLRTGNYEQYF. The CDR3 coding sequence is TGTGCCAGCTCACCGCTTCGGACAGGGAACTACGAGCAGTACTTC.

The gene calls are TRBV4-1 and TRBJ1-2, with no clear D. The CDR3 loop spans 12 amino acids. Germline V gene sequence: CDR1 MGHRA, CDR2 YSYEKL. V was shortened by 5 bases and J by 3 bases, with 7 bases between the two germline ends. The CDR3 reads CASSDPYYGYTF. As DNA, the CDR3 is TGCGCCAGCAGCGATCCATACTATGGCTACACCTTC.